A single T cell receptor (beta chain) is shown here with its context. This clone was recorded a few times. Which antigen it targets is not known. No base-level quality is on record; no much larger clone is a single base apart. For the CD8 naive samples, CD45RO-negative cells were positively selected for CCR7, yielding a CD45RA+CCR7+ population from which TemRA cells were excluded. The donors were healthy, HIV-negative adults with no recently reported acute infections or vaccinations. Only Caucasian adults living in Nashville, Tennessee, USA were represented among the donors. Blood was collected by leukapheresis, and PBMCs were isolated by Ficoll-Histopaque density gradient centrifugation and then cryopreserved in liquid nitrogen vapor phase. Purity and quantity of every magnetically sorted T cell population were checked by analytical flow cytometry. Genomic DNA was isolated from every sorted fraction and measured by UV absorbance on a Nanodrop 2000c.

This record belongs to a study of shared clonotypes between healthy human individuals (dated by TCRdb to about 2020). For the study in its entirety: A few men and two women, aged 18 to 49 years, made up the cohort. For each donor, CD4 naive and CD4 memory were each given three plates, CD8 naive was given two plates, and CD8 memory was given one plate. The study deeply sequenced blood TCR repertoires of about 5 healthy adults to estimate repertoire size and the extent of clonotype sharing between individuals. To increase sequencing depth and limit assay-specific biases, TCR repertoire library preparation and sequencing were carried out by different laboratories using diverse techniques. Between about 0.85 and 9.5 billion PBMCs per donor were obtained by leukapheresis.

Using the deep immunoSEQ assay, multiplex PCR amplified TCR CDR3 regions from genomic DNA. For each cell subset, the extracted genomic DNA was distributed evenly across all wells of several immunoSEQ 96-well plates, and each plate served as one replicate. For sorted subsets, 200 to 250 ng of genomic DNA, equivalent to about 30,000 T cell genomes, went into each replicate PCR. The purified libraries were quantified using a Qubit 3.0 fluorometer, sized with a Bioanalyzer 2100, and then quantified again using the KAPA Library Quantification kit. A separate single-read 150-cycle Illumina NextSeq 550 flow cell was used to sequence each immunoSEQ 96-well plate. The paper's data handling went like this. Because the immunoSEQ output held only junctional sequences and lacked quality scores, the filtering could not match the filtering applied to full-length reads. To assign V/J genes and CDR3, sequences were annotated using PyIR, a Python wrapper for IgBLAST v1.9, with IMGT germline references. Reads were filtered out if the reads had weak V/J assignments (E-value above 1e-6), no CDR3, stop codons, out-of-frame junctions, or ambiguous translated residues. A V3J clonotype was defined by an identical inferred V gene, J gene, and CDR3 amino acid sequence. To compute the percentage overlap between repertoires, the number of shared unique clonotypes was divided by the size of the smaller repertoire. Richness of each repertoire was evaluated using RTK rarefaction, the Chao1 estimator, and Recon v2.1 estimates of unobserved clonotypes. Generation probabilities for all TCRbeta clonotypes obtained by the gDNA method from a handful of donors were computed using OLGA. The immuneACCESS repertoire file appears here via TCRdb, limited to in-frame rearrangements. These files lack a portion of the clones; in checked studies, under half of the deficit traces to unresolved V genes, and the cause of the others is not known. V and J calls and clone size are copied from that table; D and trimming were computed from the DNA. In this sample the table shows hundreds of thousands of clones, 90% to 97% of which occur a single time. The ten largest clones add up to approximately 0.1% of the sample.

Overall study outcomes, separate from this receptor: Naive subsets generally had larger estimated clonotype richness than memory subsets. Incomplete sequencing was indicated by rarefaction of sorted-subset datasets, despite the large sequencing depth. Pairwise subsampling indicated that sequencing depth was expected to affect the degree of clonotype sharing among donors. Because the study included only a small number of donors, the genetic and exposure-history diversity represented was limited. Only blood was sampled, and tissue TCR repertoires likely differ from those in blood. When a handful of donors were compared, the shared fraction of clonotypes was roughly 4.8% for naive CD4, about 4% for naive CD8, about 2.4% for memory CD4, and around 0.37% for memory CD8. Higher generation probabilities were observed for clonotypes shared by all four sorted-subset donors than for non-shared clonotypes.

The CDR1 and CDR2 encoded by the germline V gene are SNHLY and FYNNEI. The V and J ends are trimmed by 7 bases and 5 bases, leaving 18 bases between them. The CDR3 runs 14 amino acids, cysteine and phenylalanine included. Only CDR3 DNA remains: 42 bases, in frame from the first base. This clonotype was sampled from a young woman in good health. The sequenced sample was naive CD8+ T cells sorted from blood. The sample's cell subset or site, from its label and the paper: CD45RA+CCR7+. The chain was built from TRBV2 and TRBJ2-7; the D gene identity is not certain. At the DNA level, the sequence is TGTGCCAGCACCCCCTTGGCAGCCCGGGACGAGCAGTACTTC. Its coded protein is CASTPLAARDEQYF.